The 10 T cell receptor beta chains below come from one sample, sequenced in a study of beta chain features in type 1 diabetes. Since all of the isolated RNA was reverse transcribed, expressed TCRB transcripts were what got sequenced. Sequenced by immunoSEQ multiplex PCR; TCRdb stores in-frame clones only, minus some. The sample carries 130,000 to 150,000 clones, less than 11% recorded once. The sample taken for sequencing was naive CD4+ T cells from blood. These receptors were obtained from a man between 18 and 35 years old in good health.

This clone was found many times. The V and J genes are TRBV6-6 and TRBJ1-5; D ambiguous. The CDR3 loop spans 12 amino acids. Germline values: CDR1 MNHNY, CDR2 SVGAGI (reference sequence). Trimming removed 5 bases from V and 11 bases from J, with 13 bases in between. The CDR3 bases are TGTGCCAGCAGTCCCGATCCGGGAGCCCAGCATTTT. This codes for CASSPDPGAQHF.

This clone appeared a few times. V is TRBV30 and J is TRBJ2-2; D unclear. This CDR3 has 12 residues. V was cut by 3 bases and J by 4 bases, with 6 bases left in between. The germline V gene encodes CDR1 GTSNPN and CDR2 SVGIG (reference sequence). CDR3 sequence reads: CAWSAGTGELFF. CDR3 coding DNA: TGTGCCTGGAGCGCAGGCACCGGGGAGCTGTTTTTT.

This chain's CDR3 is CASRRTSESSYNEQFF. CDR3 sequence (DNA): TGTGCCAGCAGACGAACTAGCGAAAGCTCCTACAATGAGCAGTTCTTC. This chain links TRBV5-5 with TRBJ2-1; 7 nucleotides align to TRBD2. With V trimmed by 5 bases and J by 0 bases, 8 bases remained unmatched. The CDR3 runs to 16 residues. Per the germline V gene, CDR1 is SGHKS and CDR2 is YYEKEE (reference sequence).

This clone was detected a few times. The chain employs TRBV6-1 and TRBJ1-2; D call uncertain. From germline, CDR1 is MNHNS and CDR2 SASEGT. This CDR3 spans 14 amino acids. V was cut by 2 bases and J by 4 bases, with 11 bases left in between. In nucleotides, the CDR3 is TGTGCCAGCAGTGAATGGGGAGGTAGCTATGGCTACACCTTC. Translating it yields CASSEWGGSYGYTF.

This clone was found a few times. The chain recombines TRBV30 with TRBJ2-2, with D unresolved. V dropped 3 bases and J dropped 4 bases, with 9 bases sitting between them. Looked up from germline, CDR1 is GTSNPN and CDR2 is SVGIG (reference sequence). The length of the CDR3 is 13 residues. In DNA form, the CDR3 reads TGTGCCTGGAGCCACAGTAGCACCGGGGAGCTGTTTTTT. It codes for CAWSHSSTGELFF.

The chain is built from TRBV5-8 and TRBJ2-2; D gene uncertain. CDR3 length: 17 amino acids. Germline V lookup: CDR1 SGHTS, CDR2 YDEGEE. Deletions cut 0 bases from V and 0 bases from J, with 12 bases between. CDR3 in DNA: TGTGCCAGCAGCTTGGCCTGGAGTTCCTCGAACACCGGGGAGCTGTTTTTT. Translation gives CASSLAWSSSNTGELFF.

J is TRBJ2-1 and V is TRBV9, with 12 bases aligning to TRBD2. The CDR3 consists of 15 residues. With V trimmed by 0 bases and J by 8 bases, 3 bases remained unmatched. The V gene's germline CDR1 is SGDLS and CDR2 YYNGEE. Here the CDR3 DNA reads TGTGCCAGCAGCGTAGAGGCTAGCGGGGGGGATGAGCAGTTCTTC. As protein: CASSVEASGGDEQFF.

Only a few counts were recorded for this clone. The V gene is TRBV18, the J gene TRBJ2-7; TRBD1 matches 10 bases. The CDR3 contains 15 residues. Germline CDR1 and CDR2: KGHSH and LQKENI. V lost 3 bases and J lost 6; bases outside the gene matches: 8. CDR3: CASSPRTGGVSEQYF. As DNA, the CDR3 is TGTGCCAGCTCACCTAGGACAGGGGGGGTTTCCGAGCAGTACTTC. The variable domain in full, with the rest retrieved from reference TRBV18 and TRBJ2-7, is NAGVMQNPRHLVRRRGQEARLRCSPMKGHSHVYWYRQLPEEGLKFMVYLQKENIIDESGMPKERFSAEFPKEGPSILRIQQVVRGDSAAYFCASSPRTGGVSEQYFGPGTRLTVT.

This clone was observed a handful of times. The J gene is TRBJ1-4, the V gene TRBV28; D is possibly TRBD1 (6 bases). Per the germline V gene, CDR1 is MDHEN and CDR2 is SYDVKM. Trimming removed 7 bases from V and 5 bases from J, with 14 bases in between. CDR3 size: 14 residues. The CDR3 nucleotides are TGTGCCAGCAACTCCGGGACACCCAATGAAAAACTGTTTTTT. This encodes CASNSGTPNEKLFF.

This clone was detected a few times. The chain uses TRBV28 and TRBJ1-3; 8 bases are shared with TRBD1. This CDR3 is 14 amino acids long. The ends lost 5 bases at V and 3 bases at J; junction bases unmatched: 3. Germline V gene lookup returns CDR1 MDHEN and CDR2 SYDVKM. The CDR3 DNA follows: TGTGCCAGCAGTCAAGGACAGGGTGGAAACACCATATATTTT. Translating gives CASSQGQGGNTIYF.